This T cell receptor (beta chain) is from a study of T cells in narcolepsy. Assay used: immunoSEQ multiplex PCR; TCRdb lists only in-frame clones, some missing. Among around 24,000 clones listed, roughly four fifths were seen once. General study points: Autoreactive clonotypes reportedly recurred in blood of same and different patients, not controls.

Germline assignment: CDR1 MRHNA and CDR2 SNTAGT. The CDR3 is 12 residues long. The V and J ends lost 6 bases and 7 bases, in that order; junction bases with no gene match: 5. As for this clone: Its antigen is undetermined.

The specimen was CD45RA- memory CD4+ T cells from PBMCs. The TCR sequence derives from a human donor with narcolepsy. The V and J genes are TRBV6-4 and TRBJ1-2; 7 bases agree with TRBD1. The CDR3 region has the DNA TGTGCCAGCAGACCAGGGGGAGGTGGCTACACCTTC. It encodes CASRPGGGGYTF.